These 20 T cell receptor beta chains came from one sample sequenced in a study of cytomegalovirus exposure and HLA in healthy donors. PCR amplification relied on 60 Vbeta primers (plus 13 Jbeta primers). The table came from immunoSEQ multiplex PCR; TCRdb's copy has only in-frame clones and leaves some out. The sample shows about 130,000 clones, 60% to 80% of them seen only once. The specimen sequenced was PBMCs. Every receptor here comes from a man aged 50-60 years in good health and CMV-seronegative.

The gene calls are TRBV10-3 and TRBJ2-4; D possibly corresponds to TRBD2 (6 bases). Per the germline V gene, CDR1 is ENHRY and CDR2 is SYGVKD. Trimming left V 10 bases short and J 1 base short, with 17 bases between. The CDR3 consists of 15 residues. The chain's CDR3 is CATRGAINAKNIQYF. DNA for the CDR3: TGTGCCACTCGCGGGGCGATCAATGCCAAAAACATTCAGTACTTC.

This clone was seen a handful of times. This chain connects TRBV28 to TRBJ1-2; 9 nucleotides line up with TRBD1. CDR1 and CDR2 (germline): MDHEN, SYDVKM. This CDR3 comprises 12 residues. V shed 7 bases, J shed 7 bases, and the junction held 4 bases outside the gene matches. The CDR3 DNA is TGTGCCAGCACTCTACAGGGGGCTGGCTACACCTTC. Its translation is CASTLQGAGYTF.

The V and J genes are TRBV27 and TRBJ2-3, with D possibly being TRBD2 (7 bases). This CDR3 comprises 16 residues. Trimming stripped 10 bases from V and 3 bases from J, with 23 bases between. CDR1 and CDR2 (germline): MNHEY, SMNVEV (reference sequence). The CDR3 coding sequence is TGTGCCACCTCAGCCCGGGGAGGGGGAGGAACAGATACGCAGTATTTT. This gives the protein CATSARGGGGTDTQYF.

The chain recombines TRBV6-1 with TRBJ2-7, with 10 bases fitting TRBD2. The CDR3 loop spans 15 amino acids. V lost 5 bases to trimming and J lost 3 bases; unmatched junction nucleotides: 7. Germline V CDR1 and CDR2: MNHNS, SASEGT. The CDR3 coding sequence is TGTGCCAGCAGTAGCCCTAGCGGGAGTGTCTACGAGCAGTACTTC. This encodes CASSSPSGSVYEQYF.

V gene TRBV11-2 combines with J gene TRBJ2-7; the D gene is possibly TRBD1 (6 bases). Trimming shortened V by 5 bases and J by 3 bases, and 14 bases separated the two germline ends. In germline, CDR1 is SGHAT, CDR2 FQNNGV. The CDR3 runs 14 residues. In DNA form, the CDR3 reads TGTGCCAGCAGCCCCTTCAGCAGGGGCTACGAGCAGTACTTC. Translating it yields CASSPFSRGYEQYF. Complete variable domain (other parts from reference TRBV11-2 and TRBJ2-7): EAGVAQSPRYKIIEKRQSVAFWCNPISGHATLYWYQQILGQGPKLLIQFQNNGVVDDSQLPKDRFSAERLKGVDSTLKIQPAKLEDSAVYLCASSPFSRGYEQYFGPGTRLTVT.

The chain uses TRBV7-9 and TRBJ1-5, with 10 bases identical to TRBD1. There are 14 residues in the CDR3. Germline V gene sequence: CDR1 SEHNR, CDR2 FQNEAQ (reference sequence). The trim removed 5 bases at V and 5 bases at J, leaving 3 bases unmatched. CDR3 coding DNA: TGTGCCAGCAGCCCTGGGACAGGGGATCAGCCCCAGCATTTT. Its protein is CASSPGTGDQPQHF.

The CDR3 loop is CASRRTDSYEQYF. CDR3 nucleotides: TGTGCCAGCAGAAGGACAGACTCCTACGAGCAGTACTTC. This chain connects TRBV28 to TRBJ2-7; perhaps TRBD1 as D (6 bases). This CDR3 contains 13 residues. Between the trimmed V and J ends, which lost 6 bases and 0 bases, there was a span of 9 bases. Germline V CDR1 and CDR2: MDHEN, SYDVKM.

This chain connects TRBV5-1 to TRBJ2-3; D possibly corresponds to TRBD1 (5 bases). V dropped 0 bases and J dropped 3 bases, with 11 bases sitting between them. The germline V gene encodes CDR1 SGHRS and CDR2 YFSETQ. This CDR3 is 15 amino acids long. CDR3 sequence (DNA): TGCGCCAGCAGCTTGGGACAGCTAGGGACAGATACGCAGTATTTT. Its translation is CASSLGQLGTDTQYF.

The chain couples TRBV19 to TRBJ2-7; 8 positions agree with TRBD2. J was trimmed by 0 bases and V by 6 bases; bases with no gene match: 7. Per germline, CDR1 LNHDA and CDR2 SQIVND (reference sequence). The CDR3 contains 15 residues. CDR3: CASRGAGTSSYEQYF. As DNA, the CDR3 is TGTGCCAGTAGGGGCGCGGGGACTAGCTCCTACGAGCAGTACTTC.

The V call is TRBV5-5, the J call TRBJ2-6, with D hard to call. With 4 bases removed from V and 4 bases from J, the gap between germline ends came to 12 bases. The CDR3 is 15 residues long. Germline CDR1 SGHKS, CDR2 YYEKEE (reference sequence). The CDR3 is CASSLPATGANVLTF. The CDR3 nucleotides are TGTGCCAGCAGCCTGCCCGCTACCGGGGCCAACGTCCTGACTTTC.

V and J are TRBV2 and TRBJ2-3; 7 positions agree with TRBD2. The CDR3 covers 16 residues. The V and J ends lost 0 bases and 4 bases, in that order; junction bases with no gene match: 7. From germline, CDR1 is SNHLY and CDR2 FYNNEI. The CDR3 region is CASSEAPTGRADTQYF. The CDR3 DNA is TGTGCCAGCAGTGAAGCTCCAACGGGGAGGGCAGATACGCAGTATTTT.

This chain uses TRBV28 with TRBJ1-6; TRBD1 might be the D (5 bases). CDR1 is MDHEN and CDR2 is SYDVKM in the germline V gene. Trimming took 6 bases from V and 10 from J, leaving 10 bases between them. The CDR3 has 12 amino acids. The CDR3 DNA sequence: TGTGCCAGCAGACCAGGGTTCTCACCCCTCCACTTT. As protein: CASRPGFSPLHF.

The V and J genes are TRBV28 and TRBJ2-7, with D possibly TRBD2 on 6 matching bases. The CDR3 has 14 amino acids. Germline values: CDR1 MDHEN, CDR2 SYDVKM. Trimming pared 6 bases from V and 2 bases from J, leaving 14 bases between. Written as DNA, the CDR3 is TGTGCCAGCAGACTCGGGACTGTTCCCTACGAGCAGTACTTC. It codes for CASRLGTVPYEQYF.

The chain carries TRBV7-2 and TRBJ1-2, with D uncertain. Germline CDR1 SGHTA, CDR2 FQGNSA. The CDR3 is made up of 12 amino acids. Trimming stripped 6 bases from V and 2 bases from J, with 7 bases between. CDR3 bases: TGTGCCAGCAGTAACACCAACTATGGCTACACCTTC. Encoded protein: CASSNTNYGYTF.

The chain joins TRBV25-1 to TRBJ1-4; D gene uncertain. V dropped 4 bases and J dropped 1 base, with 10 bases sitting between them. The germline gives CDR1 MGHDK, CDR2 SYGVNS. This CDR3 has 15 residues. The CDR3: CASSAREVTNEKLFF. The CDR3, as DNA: TGTGCCAGCAGTGCGCGGGAAGTAACTAATGAAAAACTGTTTTTT. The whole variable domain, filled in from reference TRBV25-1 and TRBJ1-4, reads EADIYQTPRYLVIGTGKKITLECSQTMGHDKMYWYQQDPGMELHLIHYSYGVNSTEKGDLSSESTVSRIRTEHFPLTLESARPSHTSQYLCASSAREVTNEKLFFGSGTQLSVL.

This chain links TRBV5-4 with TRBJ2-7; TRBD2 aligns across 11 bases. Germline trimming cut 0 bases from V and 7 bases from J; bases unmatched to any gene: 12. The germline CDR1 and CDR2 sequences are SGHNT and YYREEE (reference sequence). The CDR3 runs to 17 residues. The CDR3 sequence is CASSLVIVAGGPGEQYF. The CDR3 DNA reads TGTGCCAGCAGCTTGGTTATCGTAGCGGGAGGGCCTGGGGAGCAGTACTTC.

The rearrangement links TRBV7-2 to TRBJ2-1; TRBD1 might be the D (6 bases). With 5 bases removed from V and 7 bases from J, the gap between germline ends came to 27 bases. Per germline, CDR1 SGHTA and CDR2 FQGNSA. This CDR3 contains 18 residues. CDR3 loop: CASSPQNHRDRWSNEQFF. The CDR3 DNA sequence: TGTGCCAGCAGCCCGCAGAACCACAGGGACCGTTGGTCAAATGAGCAGTTCTTC. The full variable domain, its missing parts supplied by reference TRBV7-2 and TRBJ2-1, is GAGVSQSPSNKVTEKGKDVELRCDPISGHTALYWYRQSLGQGLEFLIYFQGNSAPDKSGLPSDRFSAERTGGSVSTLTIQRTQQEDSAVYLCASSPQNHRDRWSNEQFFGPGTRLTVL.

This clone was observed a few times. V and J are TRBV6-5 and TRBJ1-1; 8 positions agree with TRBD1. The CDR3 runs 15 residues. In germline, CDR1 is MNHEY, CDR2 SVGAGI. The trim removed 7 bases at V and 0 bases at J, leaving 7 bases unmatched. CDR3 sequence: CASTYQGAVNTEAFF. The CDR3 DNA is TGTGCCAGCACTTATCAGGGGGCTGTGAACACTGAAGCTTTCTTT.

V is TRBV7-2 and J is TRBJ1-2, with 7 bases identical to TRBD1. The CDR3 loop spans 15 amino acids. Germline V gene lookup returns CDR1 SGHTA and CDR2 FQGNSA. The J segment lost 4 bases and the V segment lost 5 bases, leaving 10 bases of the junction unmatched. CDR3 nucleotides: TGTGCCAGCAGCGTTTCTCGGGACAGCCTCTATGGCTACACCTTC. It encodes CASSVSRDSLYGYTF.

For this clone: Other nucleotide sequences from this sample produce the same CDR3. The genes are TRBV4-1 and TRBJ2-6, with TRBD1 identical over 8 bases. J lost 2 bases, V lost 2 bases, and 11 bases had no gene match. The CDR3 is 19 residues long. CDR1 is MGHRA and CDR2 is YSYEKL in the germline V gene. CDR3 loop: CASSQYRQGALTGANVLTF. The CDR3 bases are TGCGCCAGCAGCCAATACCGGCAGGGGGCGCTCACTGGGGCCAACGTCCTGACTTTC.